This entry is about one T cell receptor beta chain. These data originate in a study of blood T cell repertoires in COVID-19. Study-level background: Acute and convalescent COVID-19 samples came from the United States, Italy and Spain. Sample material is recorded as cDNA or gDNA derived from T cells, B-cell-depleted T cells, or PBMCs.

Per the study methods: Amplified reference gene primers provided the basis for estimating nucleated cell counts. Sequencing was performed with immunoSEQ multiplex PCR; in TCRdb, only in-frame clones are kept and a portion is missing. That table is the source of V, J and clone size, and D and trimming were worked out from the DNA. The data show some 390,000 clones, 70% to 90% seen once. CDR3 length: 16 residues. CDR1 SGHAT and CDR2 FQNNGV come from the germline V gene. V was clipped by 1 base and J by 1 base, with 11 bases between them. Seattle-derived patients entered the study during active infection and were followed longitudinally.

Material: peripheral blood. The rearrangement links TRBV11-2 to TRBJ1-5, with D possibly matching TRBD1 (5 bases). The sequence was obtained from a woman aged 55-69 years with COVID-19, enrolled during active disease. The CDR3 coding sequence is TGTGCCAGCAGCTTAGGTACGGCAGGGAGCAATCAGCCCCAGCATTTT. It encodes CASSLGTAGSNQPQHF.